A selection of T cell receptor beta chains follows, all from one sample in a study of blood T cell repertoires in COVID-19. Assay used: immunoSEQ multiplex PCR; TCRdb lists only in-frame clones, some missing. This table has 250,000 to 350,000 clones, 86% appearing once. Sequencing was performed on peripheral blood. These receptors came from a woman in her twenties or thirties with active or convalescent COVID-19. Both conserved end residues are part of each CDR3. The D gene is left open where the match is weak. Clone size is not always given. Where it is, it says once, few, many or a class for expanded clones.

J gene: TRBJ2-7; D gene: .; V gene: TRBV18; clone size: .; CDR3 protein: CASSPSRGGYEQYF; CDR3 DNA: TGTGCCAGCTCACCAAGCAGGGGAGGGTACGAGCAGTACTTC
J gene: TRBJ1-5; D gene: .; V gene: TRBV30; clone size: .; CDR3 protein: CAWSLRGNQPQHF; CDR3 DNA: TGTGCCTGGAGTTTGAGGGGCAATCAGCCCCAGCATTTT
J gene: TRBJ2-3; D gene: .; V gene: TRBV10-3; clone size: .; CDR3 protein: CAAGSAGTDTQYF; CDR3 DNA: TGTGCCGCCGGATCCGCGGGCACAGATACGCAGTATTTT
J gene: TRBJ1-2; D gene: TRBD1; V gene: TRBV7-2; clone size: .; CDR3 protein: CASSLGPGQGGYGYTF; CDR3 DNA: TGTGCCAGCAGCTTAGGCCCGGGACAGGGGGGTTATGGCTACACCTTC
J gene: TRBJ1-4; D gene: .; V gene: TRBV25-1; clone size: few; CDR3 protein: CASSEGSNEKLFF; CDR3 DNA: TGTGCCAGCAGTGAGGGGAGTAATGAAAAACTGTTTTTT
J gene: TRBJ1-2; D gene: .; V gene: TRBV9; clone size: once; CDR3 protein: CASSVADSHYGYTF; CDR3 DNA: TGTGCCAGCAGCGTAGCTGACAGCCATTATGGCTACACCTTC
J gene: TRBJ2-1; D gene: TRBD2; V gene: TRBV7-2; clone size: .; CDR3 protein: CASSLGTSGYNEQFF; CDR3 DNA: TGTGCCAGCAGCTTAGGGACTAGCGGTTACAATGAGCAGTTCTTC
J gene: TRBJ1-2; D gene: .; V gene: TRBV5-5; clone size: few; CDR3 protein: CASSPAGLGYGYTF; CDR3 DNA: TGTGCCAGCAGCCCTGCAGGGCTTGGCTATGGCTACACCTTC
J gene: TRBJ1-5; D gene: .; V gene: TRBV4-2; clone size: .; CDR3 protein: CASSQDQGRGQPQHF; CDR3 DNA: TGTGCCAGCAGCCAAGATCAGGGCAGGGGTCAGCCCCAGCATTTT
J gene: TRBJ2-5; D gene: .; V gene: TRBV7-3; clone size: once; CDR3 protein: CASSLMGLLSETQYF; CDR3 DNA: TGTGCCAGCAGCTTAATGGGACTTCTTTCGGAGACCCAGTACTTC
J gene: TRBJ2-7; D gene: TRBD1; V gene: TRBV10-3; clone size: .; CDR3 protein: CASRQGQGEQYF; CDR3 DNA: TGTGCCTCCAGACAGGGGCAGGGGGAGCAGTACTTC
J gene: TRBJ1-1; D gene: .; V gene: TRBV4-3; clone size: .; CDR3 protein: CASSHGQRRDTEAFF; CDR3 DNA: TGCGCCAGCAGCCACGGACAGCGACGAGACACTGAAGCTTTCTTT
J gene: TRBJ1-5; D gene: .; V gene: TRBV11-2; clone size: .; CDR3 protein: CASSPGTLSNQPQHF; CDR3 DNA: TGTGCCAGCAGCCCCGGGACACTTAGCAATCAGCCCCAGCATTTT
J gene: TRBJ1-6; D gene: .; V gene: TRBV24-1; clone size: few; CDR3 protein: CATSLQPNSPLHF; CDR3 DNA: TGTGCCACCTCACTGCAACCTAATTCACCCCTCCACTTT
J gene: TRBJ2-1; D gene: .; V gene: TRBV7-9; clone size: once; CDR3 protein: CASWRGPDNEQFF; CDR3 DNA: TGTGCCAGCTGGAGGGGCCCTGACAATGAGCAGTTCTTC
J gene: TRBJ1-2; D gene: TRBD1; V gene: TRBV15; clone size: .; CDR3 protein: CATSHTGGVYGYTF; CDR3 DNA: TGTGCCACCAGCCATACAGGGGGCGTTTATGGCTACACCTTC
J gene: TRBJ2-2; D gene: TRBD1; V gene: TRBV7-3; clone size: .; CDR3 protein: CASSLTGRGRPGELFF; CDR3 DNA: TGTGCCAGCAGCTTAACTGGCAGGGGGCGGCCCGGGGAGCTGTTTTTT
J gene: TRBJ1-1; D gene: TRBD1; V gene: TRBV6-1; clone size: few; CDR3 protein: CASSDPTGGLPEAFF; CDR3 DNA: TGTGCCAGCAGTGACCCGACAGGGGGTCTCCCTGAAGCTTTCTTT
J gene: TRBJ1-5; D gene: TRBD1; V gene: TRBV5-6; clone size: .; CDR3 protein: CASSSYDRVNQPQHF; CDR3 DNA: TGTGCCAGCAGCTCCTACGACAGGGTCAATCAGCCCCAGCATTTT
J gene: TRBJ2-7; D gene: .; V gene: TRBV27; clone size: .; CDR3 protein: CASSLSGFGGPRGEQYF; CDR3 DNA: TGTGCCAGCAGTTTATCGGGGTTTGGGGGCCCAAGGGGCGAGCAGTACTTC
J gene: TRBJ2-1; D gene: TRBD1; V gene: TRBV10-1; clone size: .; CDR3 protein: CASNEGQVTDEQFF; CDR3 DNA: TGCGCCAGCAACGAGGGACAGGTTACCGATGAGCAGTTCTTC
J gene: TRBJ2-3; D gene: .; V gene: TRBV19; clone size: .; CDR3 protein: CASTVGGGADTQYF; CDR3 DNA: TGTGCCAGTACCGTAGGAGGGGGGGCAGATACGCAGTATTTT
J gene: TRBJ1-1; D gene: .; V gene: TRBV7-2; clone size: .; CDR3 protein: CASSPGVGQAFF; CDR3 DNA: TGTGCCAGCAGCCCAGGGGTAGGCCAAGCTTTCTTT
J gene: TRBJ2-3; D gene: TRBD2; V gene: TRBV5-1; clone size: .; CDR3 protein: CASSWGTSADTQYF; CDR3 DNA: TGCGCCAGCAGCTGGGGGACTAGCGCAGATACGCAGTATTTT
J gene: TRBJ2-5; D gene: .; V gene: TRBV6-5; clone size: .; CDR3 protein: CASSNRALRETQYF; CDR3 DNA: TGTGCCAGCAGCAACAGGGCGTTGAGGGAGACCCAGTACTTC
J gene: TRBJ2-2; D gene: TRBD1; V gene: TRBV18; clone size: .; CDR3 protein: CASSPRFGGQGASGELFF; CDR3 DNA: TGTGCCAGCTCACCACGATTCGGGGGACAGGGGGCGAGCGGGGAGCTGTTTTTT
J gene: TRBJ1-1; D gene: .; V gene: TRBV24-1; clone size: .; CDR3 protein: CATSDPRSGNTEAFF; CDR3 DNA: TGTGCCACCAGTGACCCCCGGTCGGGAAACACTGAAGCTTTCTTT
J gene: TRBJ2-7; D gene: TRBD2; V gene: TRBV2; clone size: .; CDR3 protein: CASGLSGGSYEQYF; CDR3 DNA: TGTGCCAGCGGCTTAAGCGGGGGCTCCTACGAGCAGTACTTC
J gene: TRBJ2-5; D gene: TRBD2; V gene: TRBV18; clone size: .; CDR3 protein: CASSPGTSYETQYF; CDR3 DNA: TGTGCCAGCTCACCAGGGACTAGTTACGAGACCCAGTACTTC
J gene: TRBJ2-3; D gene: TRBD2; V gene: TRBV3-1/TRBV3-2; clone size: .; CDR3 protein: CASSQTTSGGALDTQYF; CDR3 DNA: TGTGCCAGCAGCCAAACGACTAGCGGGGGGGCGTTAGATACGCAGTATTTT
J gene: TRBJ1-2; D gene: .; V gene: TRBV7-9; clone size: .; CDR3 protein: CASSASGRVGGYTF; CDR3 DNA: TGTGCCAGCAGCGCTTCCGGCAGGGTTGGAGGCTACACCTTC
J gene: TRBJ1-1; D gene: .; V gene: TRBV7-9; clone size: .; CDR3 protein: CASSPAGVEAFF; CDR3 DNA: TGTGCCAGCAGCCCCGCAGGGGTTGAAGCTTTCTTT
J gene: TRBJ2-6; D gene: .; V gene: TRBV9; clone size: once; CDR3 protein: CASSPYDSGANVLTF; CDR3 DNA: TGTGCCAGCAGCCCCTACGACTCTGGGGCCAACGTCCTGACTTTC
J gene: TRBJ1-1; D gene: .; V gene: TRBV27; clone size: .; CDR3 protein: CASSFRAAGSNTEAFF; CDR3 DNA: TGTGCCAGCAGTTTTCGGGCGGCGGGATCGAACACTGAAGCTTTCTTT
J gene: TRBJ2-7; D gene: TRBD2; V gene: TRBV24-1; clone size: .; CDR3 protein: CATSDAGGEQYF; CDR3 DNA: TGTGCCACCAGTGATGCGGGGGGCGAGCAGTACTTC
J gene: TRBJ1-2; D gene: .; V gene: TRBV6-6; clone size: once; CDR3 protein: CASSPESVPSNYGYTF; CDR3 DNA: TGTGCCAGCAGTCCTGAGAGCGTACCTTCTAACTATGGCTACACCTTC
J gene: TRBJ1-2; D gene: TRBD1; V gene: TRBV4-3; clone size: .; CDR3 protein: CASSQDDRGLGGYGYTF; CDR3 DNA: TGCGCCAGCAGCCAGGATGACAGGGGGCTCGGAGGCTATGGCTACACCTTC
J gene: TRBJ2-1; D gene: .; V gene: TRBV24-1; clone size: .; CDR3 protein: CATSDLQAGNEQFF; CDR3 DNA: TGTGCCACCAGTGATTTGCAAGCGGGCAATGAGCAGTTCTTC
J gene: TRBJ2-3; D gene: TRBD2; V gene: TRBV10-3; clone size: .; CDR3 protein: CAISAKEREGSDTQYF; CDR3 DNA: TGTGCCATCAGCGCCAAGGAGCGGGAGGGGTCAGATACGCAGTATTTT
J gene: TRBJ2-7; D gene: .; V gene: TRBV11-1; clone size: .; CDR3 protein: CASSRGVGGEQYF; CDR3 DNA: TGTGCCAGCAGCCGAGGGGTGGGAGGAGAGCAGTACTTC
J gene: TRBJ2-3; D gene: TRBD1; V gene: TRBV6-6; clone size: .; CDR3 protein: CASSSDRVETDTQYF; CDR3 DNA: TGTGCCAGCAGTTCCGACAGGGTTGAGACAGATACGCAGTATTTT
J gene: TRBJ1-1; D gene: .; V gene: TRBV19; clone size: once; CDR3 protein: CASTRTGMNTEAFF; CDR3 DNA: TGTGCCAGTACCCGCACAGGGATGAACACTGAAGCTTTCTTT
J gene: TRBJ1-5; D gene: .; V gene: TRBV4-1; clone size: .; CDR3 protein: CASSQDPRTDSNQPQHF; CDR3 DNA: TGCGCCAGCAGCCAAGATCCCCGGACAGATAGCAATCAGCCCCAGCATTTT
J gene: TRBJ2-1; D gene: .; V gene: TRBV19; clone size: .; CDR3 protein: CASSNTHSSVYQFF; CDR3 DNA: TGTGCCAGTAGCAACACTCACAGCTCCGTATACCAGTTCTTC
J gene: TRBJ2-5; D gene: TRBD2; V gene: TRBV5-4; clone size: .; CDR3 protein: CASSLGLAGGETQYF; CDR3 DNA: TGTGCCAGCAGCTTGGGACTAGCGGGGGGAGAGACCCAGTACTTC
J gene: TRBJ1-4; D gene: TRBD1; V gene: TRBV2; clone size: .; CDR3 protein: CASSDNRGWDEKLFF; CDR3 DNA: TGTGCCAGCAGTGACAACAGGGGGTGGGATGAAAAACTGTTTTTT
J gene: TRBJ2-7; D gene: TRBD1; V gene: TRBV27; clone size: once; CDR3 protein: CASSIGQGSNYEQYF; CDR3 DNA: TGTGCCAGCAGTATTGGACAGGGCTCGAATTACGAGCAGTACTTC
J gene: TRBJ1-5; D gene: .; V gene: TRBV27; clone size: .; CDR3 protein: CASSQGIGQPQHF; CDR3 DNA: TGTGCCAGCAGTCAGGGGATAGGACAGCCCCAGCATTTT
J gene: TRBJ1-6; D gene: .; V gene: TRBV12-3/TRBV12-4; clone size: .; CDR3 protein: CASSPQLLSPLHF; CDR3 DNA: TGTGCCAGCAGTCCCCAACTCTTATCACCCCTCCACTTT
J gene: TRBJ2-2; D gene: .; V gene: TRBV3-1/TRBV3-2; clone size: .; CDR3 protein: CASSPGAAWAYTGELFF; CDR3 DNA: TGTGCCAGCAGCCCAGGCGCTGCATGGGCCTACACCGGGGAGCTGTTTTTT
J gene: TRBJ2-1; D gene: .; V gene: TRBV7-3; clone size: .; CDR3 protein: CASSPRSGSREQFF; CDR3 DNA: TGTGCCAGCAGCCCCCGCTCCGGGTCTAGGGAGCAGTTCTTC
J gene: TRBJ1-1; D gene: .; V gene: TRBV5-4; clone size: .; CDR3 protein: CASSLVARGGTEAFF; CDR3 DNA: TGTGCCAGCAGCTTGGTTGCCAGGGGAGGGACTGAAGCTTTCTTT
J gene: TRBJ1-5; D gene: .; V gene: TRBV4-1; clone size: .; CDR3 protein: CASSPQEGRNQPQHF; CDR3 DNA: TGCGCCAGCAGCCCACAGGAGGGACGCAATCAGCCCCAGCATTTT
J gene: TRBJ2-7; D gene: .; V gene: TRBV20-1; clone size: .; CDR3 protein: CSANRYEQYF; CDR3 DNA: TGCAGTGCCAACAGATACGAGCAGTACTTC
J gene: TRBJ1-5; D gene: TRBD1; V gene: TRBV27; clone size: .; CDR3 protein: CASSPSYRGARYQPQHF; CDR3 DNA: TGTGCCAGCAGTCCGTCATACAGGGGAGCGAGGTATCAGCCCCAGCATTTT
J gene: TRBJ1-1; D gene: .; V gene: TRBV4-3; clone size: once; CDR3 protein: CASSQERGTEAFF; CDR3 DNA: TGCGCCAGCAGCCAAGAACGGGGCACTGAAGCTTTCTTT
J gene: TRBJ1-2; D gene: .; V gene: TRBV19; clone size: .; CDR3 protein: CASSRQLNYGYTF; CDR3 DNA: TGTGCCAGTAGTAGACAGTTAAACTATGGCTACACCTTC
J gene: TRBJ2-1; D gene: .; V gene: TRBV15; clone size: .; CDR3 protein: CATSNVLGAAYNEQFF; CDR3 DNA: TGTGCCACCAGCAATGTACTAGGAGCTGCCTACAATGAGCAGTTCTTC
J gene: TRBJ2-3; D gene: .; V gene: TRBV19; clone size: once; CDR3 protein: CANLLAASTDTQYF; CDR3 DNA: TGTGCCAACCTACTAGCAGCTAGCACAGATACGCAGTATTTT
J gene: TRBJ1-5; D gene: .; V gene: TRBV30; clone size: .; CDR3 protein: CAWSFPQGKGQPQHF; CDR3 DNA: TGTGCCTGGAGTTTCCCCCAGGGGAAGGGTCAGCCCCAGCATTTT